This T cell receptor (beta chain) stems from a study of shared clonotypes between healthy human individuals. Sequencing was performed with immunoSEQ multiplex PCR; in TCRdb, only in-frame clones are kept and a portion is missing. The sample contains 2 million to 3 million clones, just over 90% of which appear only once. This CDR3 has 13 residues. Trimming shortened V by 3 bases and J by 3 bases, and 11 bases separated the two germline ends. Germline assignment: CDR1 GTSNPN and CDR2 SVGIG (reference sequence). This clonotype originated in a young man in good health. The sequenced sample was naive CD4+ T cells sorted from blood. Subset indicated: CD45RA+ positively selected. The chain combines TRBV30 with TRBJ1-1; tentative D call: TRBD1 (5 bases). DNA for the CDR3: TGTGCCTGGAGGGGCAGGGCTTACACTGAAGCTTTCTTT. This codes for CAWRGRAYTEAFF.